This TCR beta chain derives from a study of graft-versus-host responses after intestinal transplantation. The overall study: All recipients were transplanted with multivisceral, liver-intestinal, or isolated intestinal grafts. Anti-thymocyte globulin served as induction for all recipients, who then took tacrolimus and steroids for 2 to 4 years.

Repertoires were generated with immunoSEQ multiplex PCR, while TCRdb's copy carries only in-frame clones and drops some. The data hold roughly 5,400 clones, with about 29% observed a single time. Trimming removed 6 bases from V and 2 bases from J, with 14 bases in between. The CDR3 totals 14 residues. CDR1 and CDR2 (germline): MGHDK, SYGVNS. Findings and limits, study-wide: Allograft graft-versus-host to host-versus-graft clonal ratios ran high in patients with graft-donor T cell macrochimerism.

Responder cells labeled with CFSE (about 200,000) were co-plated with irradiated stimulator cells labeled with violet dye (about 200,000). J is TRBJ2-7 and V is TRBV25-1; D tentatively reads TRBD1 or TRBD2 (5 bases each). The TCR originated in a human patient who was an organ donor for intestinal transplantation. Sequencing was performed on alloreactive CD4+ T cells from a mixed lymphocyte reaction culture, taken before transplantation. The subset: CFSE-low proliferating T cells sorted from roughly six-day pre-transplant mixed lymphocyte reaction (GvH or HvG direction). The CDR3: CASSFGGVTYEQYF. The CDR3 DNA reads TGTGCCAGCAGCTTTGGGGGAGTAACCTACGAGCAGTACTTC.